These T cell receptor beta chains were read from a single sample in a study of neurological immune-mediated disorders. TCRdb processed the 5' RACE reads anew with MiXCR; each CDR3 protein has one entry. The sample yields around 44,000 distinct CDR3 sequences, about 15% seen once. Specimen: CD4+ T cells from blood. These receptors all come from a woman between 55 and 75 years old with HTLV-1-associated myelopathy (HAM/TSP). Both conserved end residues are part of each CDR3. The D gene is left open where the match is weak. Clone size is shown for a subset of rows, as once, few, many or a class of expanded clone.

>TRBV6-6|many|TRBD1|TRBJ2-7
TGTGCCAGCAGTCGACAGGGAGTGCAGTACTTC
CASSRQGVQYF
>TRBV10-3|medium-sized|.|TRBJ1-3
TGTGCCATCGGGGGGGGCGAGACCATATATTTT
CAIGGGETIYF
>TRBV3-1|medium-sized|.|TRBJ1-1
TGTGCCAGCAGCCTAGGGGTCCTGTCTAACACTGAAGCTTTCTTT
CASSLGVLSNTEAFF
>TRBV7-6|many|.|TRBJ1-1
TGTGCCAGCAGCTCCGGGACAAGAGAGAACACTGAAGCTTTCTTT
CASSSGTRENTEAFF
>TRBV7-9|many|.|TRBJ2-7
TGTGCCAGCAGCTTATGGTTTGATGGCGGCGAGCAGTACTTC
CASSLWFDGGEQYF
>TRBV6-2/TRBV6-3|many|.|TRBJ2-5
TGTGCCAGCAGTTACGGTACCACCGAGACCCAGTACTTC
CASSYGTTETQYF
>TRBV7-3|many|.|TRBJ2-2
TGTGCCAGCAGCTTAGGGCCCGTCGAAGATACCGGGGAGCTGTTTTTT
CASSLGPVEDTGELFF
>TRBV20-1|.|.|TRBJ2-5
TGCAGTGCCTACGCCCCGGGGGTCGTAGAGACCCAGTACTTC
CSAYAPGVVETQYF
>TRBV5-1|many|.|TRBJ1-2
TGCGCCAGCAGCTTGGTTCCCAGTCGGCCCGGGTACTATGGCTACACCTTC
CASSLVPSRPGYYGYTF
>TRBV12-3/TRBV12-4|many|TRBD1|TRBJ1-1
TGTGCCAGCACCACCCCGGTCCGGACAGGGAACACTGAAGCTTTCTTT
CASTTPVRTGNTEAFF
>TRBV5-6|many|.|TRBJ1-2
TGTGCCAGCAGCTCCGACATCTATGGCTACACCTTC
CASSSDIYGYTF
>TRBV5-5|many|.|TRBJ1-6
TGTGCCAGCAGCCCCGAGTCAGCGGCGGAGAATTCACCCCTCCACTTT
CASSPESAAENSPLHF
>TRBV11-2|many|.|TRBJ2-2
TGTGCCAGCAGCTTAACGGGGGCAAACACCGGGGAGCTGTTTTTT
CASSLTGANTGELFF
>TRBV10-2|many|.|TRBJ1-2
TGCGCCAGCAGTGACGGGACCGGGTCGATAAATAACTATGGCTACACCTTC
CASSDGTGSINNYGYTF
>TRBV5-1|many|TRBD2|TRBJ2-1
TGCGCCAGCAGCTTGGTCCGCGGGGGGAAGTTCGTTGAGCAGTTCTTC
CASSLVRGGKFVEQFF
>TRBV10-3|.|.|TRBJ1-2
TGTGCCATCAGCGAAGACCGGCGGGGCTACACCTTC
CAISEDRRGYTF
>TRBV19|many|.|TRBJ2-4
TGTGCCAGTAGTATGAAGGCCAAAAACATTCAGTACTTC
CASSMKAKNIQYF
>TRBV20-1|medium-sized|TRBD1|TRBJ1-4
TGCAGTGCTCTCGGACAGGGTGAAAAACTGTTTTTT
CSALGQGEKLFF
>TRBV5-6|many|TRBD2|TRBJ2-1
TGTGCCAGCAGCCCACGGGGGGGGGCCGGTTCGAATGAGCAGTTCTTC
CASSPRGGAGSNEQFF
>TRBV4-1|many|.|TRBJ2-3
TGCGCCAGCAGCCAAGCCAGAGATACAGATACGCAGTATTTT
CASSQARDTDTQYF
>TRBV20-1|few|.|TRBJ1-1
TGCAGTGCTAGGGACAGAAGATGGACTGAAGCTTTCTTT
CSARDRRWTEAFF
>TRBV4-2|many|.|TRBJ2-7
TGTGCCAGCAGCCAAGACTCCTACGAGCAGTACTTC
CASSQDSYEQYF
>TRBV11-2|many|TRBD1|TRBJ2-2
TGTGCCAGCAGCGATAAGTACAGGGGAGCCGGGGAGCTGTTTTTT
CASSDKYRGAGELFF
>TRBV12-3/TRBV12-4|many|.|TRBJ1-1
TGTGCCAGCAGTTTAGTTGGGGAGACGGGCACTGAAGCTTTCTTT
CASSLVGETGTEAFF
>TRBV29-1|.|.|TRBJ2-2
TGCAGCGCCCAAGGGGATAGGGCCAACGGGGAGCTGTTTTTT
CSAQGDRANGELFF
>TRBV7-9|.|.|TRBJ2-3
TGTGTCAGCAGCCAGACGTTGGTAGATACGCAGTATTTT
CVSSQTLVDTQYF
>TRBV20-1|many|.|TRBJ2-3
TGCAGTGCTAGAGGGAACACAGATACGCAGTATTTT
CSARGNTDTQYF